The 23 T cell receptor beta chains below come from one sample, sequenced in a study of blood T cell repertoires in COVID-19. TCRdb keeps only in-frame clones here, not all; method: immunoSEQ multiplex PCR. The sample consists of 100,000 to 120,000 clones, around 84% of them appearing once. Source material: peripheral blood. These receptors were taken from a woman aged 40 to 50 with acute or convalescent COVID-19.

The chain couples TRBV18 to TRBJ2-4; weak D call: TRBD1 (7 bases). The CDR3 is 14 residues long. Trimming stripped 2 bases from V and 6 bases from J, with 11 bases between. Germline CDR1 reads KGHSH; CDR2 reads LQKENI. CDR3 loop: CASSPSQGGNIQYF. For the CDR3, the DNA is TGTGCCAGCTCACCAAGCCAGGGGGGAAACATTCAGTACTTC.

V gene TRBV5-1 combines with J gene TRBJ1-4, with 7 bases identical to TRBD1. V gave up 2 bases and J gave up 0 bases; unmatched junction bases: 1. This CDR3 has 15 amino acids. The germline V gene has CDR1 SGHRS and CDR2 YFSETQ. DNA of the CDR3: TGCGCCAGCAGCTTCGGGACAGCAACTAATGAAAAACTGTTTTTT. As protein: CASSFGTATNEKLFF.

The V call is TRBV6-2 or TRBV6-3, the J call TRBJ2-7; 7 bases fit TRBD1. The V gene's germline CDR1 is MNHEY and CDR2 SVGEGT. After removal of 0 bases from V and 6 bases from J, the junction contained 8 bases not matched to a gene. The CDR3 covers 15 residues. The CDR3 DNA sequence: TGTGCCAGCAGTTACTCGAGACAGGGTTCCAGCGAGCAGTACTTC. It codes for CASSYSRQGSSEQYF.

V and J are TRBV6-1 and TRBJ2-7; TRBD2 aligns across 7 bases. The CDR3 runs 15 residues. The trim removed 2 bases at V and 5 bases at J, leaving 9 bases unmatched. The germline CDR1 and CDR2 sequences are MNHNS and SASEGT. The CDR3, as DNA: TGTGCCAGCAGTGAATCGGGTCTGGGGGGGAACGAGCAGTACTTC. It yields the protein CASSESGLGGNEQYF.

As concerns this clone: This CDR3 is also generated by other DNA sequences in the sample. The genes are TRBV18 and TRBJ2-7, with 10 positions matching TRBD1. This CDR3 is 15 amino acids long. Germline loops: CDR1 KGHSH, CDR2 LQKENI. The ends lost 0 bases at V and 2 bases at J; junction bases unmatched: 1. The CDR3 region is CASSPPGTGAYEQYF. The CDR3 bases are TGTGCCAGCTCACCACCGGGGACAGGGGCCTACGAGCAGTACTTC.

The genes are TRBV4-1 and TRBJ2-1; TRBD2 might be the D (6 bases). The CDR3 contains 13 residues. V was clipped by 0 bases and J by 14 bases, with 14 bases between them. CDR1 is MGHRA, CDR2 YSYEKL, per germline. CDR3 amino acids: CASSQDPLSGEFF. The CDR3 nucleotides are TGCGCCAGCAGCCAAGATCCCCTCTCGGGAGAGTTCTTC.

The count of this clone is one. The chain is built from TRBV19 and TRBJ2-7; a weak D match, TRBD1 (6 bases). The CDR3 length is 15 residues. The V end lost 4 bases, the J end lost 2 bases, and 15 bases lay between the germline ends. Germline lookup yields CDR1 LNHDA and CDR2 SQIVND (reference sequence). The CDR3, as DNA: TGTGCCAGTAGTACCAACAGGGAAACCGCCTACGAGCAGTACTTC. It is translated as CASSTNRETAYEQYF. The complete variable domain, with remaining parts taken from reference TRBV19 and TRBJ2-7, reads DGGITQSPKYLFRKEGQNVTLSCEQNLNHDAMYWYRQDPGQGLRLIYYSQIVNDFQKGDIAEGYSVSREKKESFPLTVTSAQKNPTAFYLCASSTNRETAYEQYFGPGTRLTVT.

CDR3 bases: TGTGCCAGCAGCTTAGTACAGGTCAAGAACACTGAAGCTTTCTTT. Translation gives CASSLVQVKNTEAFF. This chain joins TRBV7-9 and TRBJ1-1; D is perhaps TRBD1 (5 bases). The V gene lost 1 base and the J gene lost 1 base, with 10 bases spanning the gap. CDR1 SEHNR and CDR2 FQNEAQ come from the germline V gene (reference sequence). The CDR3 loop spans 15 amino acids.

The chain is built from TRBV11-3 and TRBJ2-7; D unclear. Trimming took off 1 base at V and 3 bases at J, with 7 bases between the two ends. The V gene's germline CDR1 is SGHNT and CDR2 YENEEA. This CDR3 comprises 13 residues. The CDR3 DNA follows: TGTGCCAGCAGCTTAGGCCCAGACTACGAGCAGTACTTC. Protein product: CASSLGPDYEQYF.

The chain is built from TRBV30 and TRBJ2-5; 8 bases match TRBD1. This CDR3 contains 15 residues. V lost 2 bases, J lost 1 base, and 6 bases stayed unmatched. Germline V gene data show CDR1 as GTSNPN and CDR2 as SVGIG (reference sequence). Written as DNA, the CDR3 is TGTGCCTGGAGTCCAGGACAGGGAGGCCAAGAGACCCAGTACTTC. Protein: CAWSPGQGGQETQYF.

This chain uses TRBV30 with TRBJ1-4, with D unclear. Germline loops: CDR1 GTSNPN, CDR2 SVGIG (reference sequence). Trimming removed 5 bases at V and 0 bases at J, with 13 bases between. This CDR3 has 15 residues. The DNA for the CDR3 is TGTGCCTGGGCTCCAGGATTTGCAACTAATGAAAAACTGTTTTTT. Translating it yields CAWAPGFATNEKLFF.

This chain links TRBV6-5 with TRBJ2-2; a possible D gene is TRBD1 (5 bases). CDR1 is MNHEY and CDR2 is SVGAGI in the germline V gene. This CDR3 comprises 13 residues. The V gene lost 6 bases and the J gene lost 4 bases, with 9 bases spanning the gap. Here the CDR3 DNA reads TGTGCCAGCAGGCCCGACAGCACCGGGGAGCTGTTTTTT. It encodes CASRPDSTGELFF.

This chain uses TRBV5-1 with TRBJ1-4, with 9 nucleotides matching TRBD1. V trimming: 0 bases; J trimming: 6 bases; junction bases outside the gene matches: 6. Germline V gene data show CDR1 as SGHRS and CDR2 as YFSETQ. CDR3 length: 16 residues. CDR3 in DNA: TGCGCCAGCAGCTTGGGACAGGGGGTCCTGGATGAAAAACTGTTTTTT. Protein: CASSLGQGVLDEKLFF.

This sequence joins TRBV15 and TRBJ1-3, with D unclear. Trimming pared 1 base from V and 1 base from J, leaving 5 bases between. There are 14 residues in the CDR3. CDR1 LNHNV and CDR2 YYDKDF come from the germline V gene (reference sequence). The DNA for the CDR3 is TGTGCCACCAGCAGAGGGCTTTCTGGAAACACCATATATTTT. It codes for CATSRGLSGNTIYF. The full variable domain, rest sourced from reference TRBV15 and TRBJ1-3, is DAMVIQNPRYQVTQFGKPVTLSCSQTLNHNVMYWYQQKSSQAPKLLFHYYDKDFNNEADTPDNFQSRRPNTSFCFLDIRSPGLGDTAMYLCATSRGLSGNTIYFGEGSWLTVV.

This chain uses TRBV5-4 with TRBJ1-4, with D maybe TRBD1 (6 bases). The germline CDR1 and CDR2 sequences are SGHNT and YYREEE (reference sequence). The CDR3 is 17 residues long. V was clipped by 0 bases and J by 7 bases, with 19 bases between them. The CDR3 DNA follows: TGTGCCAGCAGCTTGGGGCTCGTTGCAGGGGCCTCTGAAAAACTGTTTTTT. This sequence encodes CASSLGLVAGASEKLFF.

The chain joins TRBV5-4 to TRBJ2-5; D is perhaps TRBD1 (6 bases). The CDR3 is 14 amino acids. Deletions cut 2 bases from V and 2 bases from J, with 10 bases between. Looked up from germline, CDR1 is SGHNT and CDR2 is YYREEE (reference sequence). Here the CDR3 DNA reads TGTGCCAGCAGCTTCACAGGGCGACAAGAGACCCAGTACTTC. It translates to CASSFTGRQETQYF.

The chain couples TRBV3-1 (or the pseudogene TRBV3-2) to TRBJ2-1, with D unclear. The germline gives CDR1 LGHDT, CDR2 YNNKEL (reference sequence). Trimming left V 0 bases short and J 12 bases short, with 12 bases between. The CDR3 has 13 residues. CDR3 loop: CASSQDRSALQFF. As DNA, the CDR3 is TGTGCCAGCAGCCAAGATAGAAGCGCCCTGCAGTTCTTC.

The V and J genes are TRBV6-5 and TRBJ1-5; TRBD1 is a possible D gene (5 bases). Germline CDR1 MNHEY, CDR2 SVGAGI. CDR3 length: 13 residues. Trimming took 5 bases from V and 2 from J, leaving 7 bases between them. The CDR3 protein is CASSRQRNQPQHF. The CDR3 nucleotides read TGTGCCAGCAGTCGACAGCGCAATCAGCCCCAGCATTTT.

The V call is TRBV3-1 (or the pseudogene TRBV3-2), the J call TRBJ2-7; maybe TRBD2 (6 bases). Trimming removed 2 bases from V and 3 bases from J, with 20 bases in between. The germline V gene encodes CDR1 LGHDT and CDR2 YNNKEL (reference sequence). The CDR3 totals 17 residues. The CDR3 DNA reads TGTGCCAGCAGCCAAATCATGGGGGAAGGGAGGCGCTACGAGCAGTACTTC. Translated: CASSQIMGEGRRYEQYF.

In this sample, this clone turned up many times. This chain's CDR3 is CASSPGLGQGLELFF. The CDR3 DNA reads as TGTGCCAGTAGCCCCGGCCTCGGACAGGGGTTAGAGCTGTTTTTT. The rearrangement uses TRBV19 and TRBJ2-2; TRBD1 matches at 9 bases. From germline, CDR1 is LNHDA and CDR2 SQIVND (reference sequence). The CDR3 is made up of 15 amino acids. Trimming removed 6 bases from V and 11 bases from J; junction bases left unmatched: 13.

This clone was seen only a few times. The chain employs TRBV5-1 and TRBJ1-1; maybe TRBD1 (6 bases). Trimming shortened V by 4 bases and J by 6 bases, and 13 bases separated the two germline ends. The CDR3 consists of 13 residues. Looked up from germline, CDR1 is SGHRS and CDR2 is YFSETQ. Here the CDR3 reads CASSPGWGPEAFF. The CDR3 bases are TGCGCCAGCAGCCCGGGTTGGGGGCCTGAAGCTTTCTTT.

The gene calls are TRBV7-9 and TRBJ1-4; TRBD1 aligns across 7 bases. This CDR3 is built from 14 residues. Germline V gives CDR1 SEHNR, CDR2 FQNEAQ (reference sequence). J gave up 8 bases and V 3 bases, and 6 bases lay outside the gene matches. CDR3 sequence: CASSFTGVGEKLFF. Written as DNA, the CDR3 is TGTGCCAGCAGCTTCACAGGGGTAGGGGAAAAACTGTTTTTT.

The rearrangement uses TRBV18 and TRBJ1-3, with D unclear. The CDR3 extends over 15 amino acids. Trimming cost V 2 bases and J 0 bases, with 8 bases left between them. Germline CDR1 and CDR2: KGHSH and LQKENI. CDR3 residues: CASSPSVFSGNTIYF. Written as DNA, the CDR3 is TGTGCCAGCTCACCATCGGTTTTCTCTGGAAACACCATATATTTT.